A single sample gave rise to the 18 T cell receptor beta chains below, sequenced in a study of T cell responses to AZD1222 COVID-19 vaccine. TCRdb keeps only in-frame clones here, not all; method: immunoSEQ multiplex PCR. Counted here are over 120,000 clones, 86% occurring once; the ten biggest clones make up 5% to 5.5%. The starting material was peripheral blood, obtained 28 days after the second AZD1222 dose. The source of these receptors is an adult who received the AZD1222 COVID-19 vaccine.

The chain combines TRBV6-1 with TRBJ2-7; TRBD2 matches 7 bases. Per germline, CDR1 MNHNS and CDR2 SASEGT. V gave up 4 bases and J gave up 4 bases; unmatched junction bases: 13. The CDR3 is 16 amino acids. CDR3 sequence: CASSVLGGVGEYEQYF. The CDR3 DNA reads as TGTGCCAGCAGTGTCTTGGGAGGGGTGGGGGAGTACGAGCAGTACTTC.

The V and J genes are TRBV27 and TRBJ2-5; D uncertain. With 2 bases removed from V and 4 bases from J, the gap between germline ends came to 5 bases. CDR3 length: 12 residues. Germline V lookup: CDR1 MNHEY, CDR2 SMNVEV (reference sequence). CDR3 sequence: CASSLVGETQYF. The CDR3 coding sequence is TGTGCCAGCAGTTTAGTGGGAGAGACCCAGTACTTC.

The chain uses TRBV4-2 and TRBJ2-1; 7 bases line up with TRBD2. CDR3 length: 15 amino acids. Germline trimming cut 7 bases from V and 3 bases from J; bases unmatched to any gene: 9. Germline values: CDR1 LGHNA, CDR2 YNFKEQ. CDR3 coding DNA: TGTGCCAGCACACCCCGGCTAGCGGACTACAATGAGCAGTTCTTC. Its translation is CASTPRLADYNEQFF.

The chain uses TRBV14 and TRBJ2-3, with TRBD2 identical over 11 bases. Germline trimming cut 0 bases from V and 0 bases from J; bases unmatched to any gene: 5. Per germline, CDR1 SGHDN and CDR2 FVKESK. This CDR3 has 18 residues. CDR3 protein: CASSQDWTSGLSTDTQYF. In nucleotides, the CDR3 is TGTGCCAGCAGCCAAGATTGGACTAGCGGGCTGAGCACAGATACGCAGTATTTT. Together with reference TRBV14 and TRBJ2-3, the CDR3 gives the full variable domain: EAGVTQFPSHSVIEKGQTVTLRCDPISGHDNLYWYRRVMGKEIKFLLHFVKESKQDESGMPNNRFLAERTGGTYSTLKVQPAELEDSGVYFCASSQDWTSGLSTDTQYFGPGTRLTVL.

The chain employs TRBV6-5 and TRBJ1-1; 7 bases map to TRBD1. CDR1 and CDR2 from the germline V gene are MNHEY and SVGAGI. The CDR3 contains 13 residues. J was trimmed by 1 base and V by 10 bases; bases with no gene match: 6. Here the CDR3 DNA reads TGTGCCACCCACCGGACAGGGAACACTGAAGCTTTCTTT. As protein: CATHRTGNTEAFF.

The chain has TRBV30 and TRBJ1-2; D is uncertain. Per the germline V gene, CDR1 is GTSNPN and CDR2 is SVGIG (reference sequence). V gave up 5 bases and J gave up 8 bases, with 15 bases separating them. The CDR3 is 12 amino acids. The CDR3: CAWFGFRWGYTF. DNA of the CDR3: TGTGCCTGGTTTGGATTCCGTTGGGGCTACACCTTC.

The V and J genes are TRBV6-2 or TRBV6-3 and TRBJ1-1; D is unclear. Germline V gives CDR1 MNHEY, CDR2 SVGEGT. The CDR3 length is 14 residues. V lost 5 bases and J lost 1, with 11 bases in between. CDR3 amino acids: CASSIRRPNTEAFF. As DNA, the CDR3 is TGTGCCAGCAGTATACGGCGACCGAACACTGAAGCTTTCTTT.

The chain has TRBV27 and TRBJ1-1; no firm D call. In germline, CDR1 is MNHEY, CDR2 SMNVEV (reference sequence). The CDR3 loop spans 15 amino acids. V was pared by 4 bases and J by 4 bases, with 16 bases between. The CDR3 nucleotides are TGTGCCAGCAGTTCCCTATCGGAAGTTGGCACTGAAGCTTTCTTT. Translation: CASSSLSEVGTEAFF.

The genes are TRBV10-1 and TRBJ1-6, with D maybe TRBD1 (6 bases). V dropped 6 bases and J dropped 9 bases, with 27 bases sitting between them. Germline values: CDR1 WNHNN, CDR2 SYGVQD (reference sequence). CDR3 length: 18 amino acids. The CDR3 region has the DNA TGCGCCAGCAGGGTTAAACAGGGAAGGTGGCATTGGGGTTCACCCCTCCACTTT. Protein sequence: CASRVKQGRWHWGSPLHF.

This chain joins TRBV6-5 and TRBJ2-1; D is perhaps TRBD2 (7 bases). Trimming stripped 7 bases from V and 9 bases from J, with 16 bases between. The germline V gene has CDR1 MNHEY and CDR2 SVGAGI. The CDR3 runs to 13 residues. In DNA form, the CDR3 reads TGTGCCAGCAAGGGAGGGGGGGCCAGTGAGCAGTTCTTC. Amino acids: CASKGGGASEQFF.

The chain has TRBV19 and TRBJ2-3; D remains ambiguous. V lost 3 bases and J 6 bases, leaving 4 bases between the germline ends. CDR1 is LNHDA, CDR2 SQIVND, per germline (reference sequence). The CDR3 spans 11 residues. CDR3 in amino acids: CASSMGDTQYF. The CDR3 nucleotides read TGTGCCAGTAGTATGGGTGATACGCAGTATTTT.

This clone was observed a single time. J is TRBJ1-2 and V is TRBV5-8; D is perhaps TRBD1 (5 bases). The V gene lost 0 bases and the J gene lost 3 bases, with 12 bases spanning the gap. The CDR3 totals 15 residues. CDR1 and CDR2 (germline): SGHTS, YDEGEE. In nucleotides, the CDR3 is TGTGCCAGCAGCTTGGAGGCAGGGTCGGACTATGGCTACACCTTC. Translation: CASSLEAGSDYGYTF.

There are a few counts of this clone. V and J are TRBV11-2 and TRBJ2-2; 7 bases match TRBD2. The CDR3 is 15 residues long. Germline assignment: CDR1 SGHAT and CDR2 FQNNGV. J lost 5 bases, V lost 5 bases, and 8 bases had no gene match. CDR3 bases: TGTGCCAGCAGCCAACTAGCGCTTTCTACCGGGGAGCTGTTTTTT. Amino acids: CASSQLALSTGELFF.

The gene calls are TRBV19 and TRBJ2-1, with D unresolved. The CDR3 length is 12 residues. Germline-derived CDR1 and CDR2 are LNHDA and SQIVND (reference sequence). The V end lost 7 bases, the J end lost 4 bases, and 8 bases lay between the germline ends. DNA for the CDR3: TGTGCCAGTACCAGCAATTACAATGAGCAGTTCTTC. Translated, it gives CASTSNYNEQFF.

This chain connects TRBV3-1 (or the pseudogene TRBV3-2) to TRBJ1-1; no clear D gene. Per the germline V gene, CDR1 is LGHDT and CDR2 is YNNKEL (reference sequence). The CDR3 length is 14 residues. The germline V and J ends were trimmed by 4 bases and 1 base, with 10 bases remaining between them. CDR3 in amino acids: CASSPTGRNTEAFF. Here the CDR3 DNA reads TGTGCCAGCAGCCCCACTGGCAGGAACACTGAAGCTTTCTTT.

The V and J genes are TRBV2 and TRBJ1-3, with D maybe TRBD1 (5 bases). Trimming removed 3 bases from V and 2 bases from J, with 8 bases in between. From germline, CDR1 is SNHLY and CDR2 FYNNEI. This CDR3 contains 14 residues. This CDR3 reads CASSEMGAGNTIYF. The CDR3 DNA sequence: TGTGCCAGCAGTGAGATGGGGGCTGGAAACACCATATATTTT.

V and J are TRBV12-3 or TRBV12-4 and TRBJ1-1; D gene uncertain. The CDR3 runs to 13 residues. The germline V and J ends were trimmed by 6 bases and 2 bases, with 10 bases remaining between them. The CDR3 sequence: CASSPVPNTEAFF. For the CDR3, the DNA is TGTGCCAGCAGCCCCGTACCCAACACTGAAGCTTTCTTT.

The rearrangement uses TRBV18 and TRBJ2-5, with TRBD1 matching 9 bases. The V gene's germline CDR1 is KGHSH and CDR2 LQKENI. The CDR3 covers 16 residues. V dropped 3 bases and J dropped 3; count of bases not matched to a gene: 8. The CDR3 DNA is TGTGCCAGCTCACCTTTATTGACAGGGGGAAAAGAGACCCAGTACTTC. It yields the protein CASSPLLTGGKETQYF.